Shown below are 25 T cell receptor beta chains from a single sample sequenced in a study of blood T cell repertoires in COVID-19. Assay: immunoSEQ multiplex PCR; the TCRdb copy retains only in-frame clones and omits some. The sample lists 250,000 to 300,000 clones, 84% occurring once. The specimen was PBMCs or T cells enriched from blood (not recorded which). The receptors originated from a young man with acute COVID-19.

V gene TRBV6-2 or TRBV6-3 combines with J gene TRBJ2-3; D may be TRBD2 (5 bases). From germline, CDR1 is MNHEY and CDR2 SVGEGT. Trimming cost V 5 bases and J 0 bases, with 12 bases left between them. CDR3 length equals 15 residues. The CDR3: CASSPPGDSTDTQYF. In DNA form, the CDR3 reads TGTGCCAGCAGTCCCCCCGGGGATAGCACAGATACGCAGTATTTT.

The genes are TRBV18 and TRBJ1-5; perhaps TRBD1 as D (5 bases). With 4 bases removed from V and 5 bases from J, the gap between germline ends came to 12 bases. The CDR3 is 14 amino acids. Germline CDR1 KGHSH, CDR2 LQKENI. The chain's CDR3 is CASSRSGGYQPQHF. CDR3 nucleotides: TGTGCCAGCTCACGCAGCGGGGGATATCAGCCCCAGCATTTT.

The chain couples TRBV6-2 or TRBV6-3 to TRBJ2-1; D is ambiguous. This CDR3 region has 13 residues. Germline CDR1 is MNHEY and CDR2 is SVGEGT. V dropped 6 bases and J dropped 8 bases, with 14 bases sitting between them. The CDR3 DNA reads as TGTGCCAGCAGCCGGGCCCACGGCGATGAGCAGTTCTTC. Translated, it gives CASSRAHGDEQFF.

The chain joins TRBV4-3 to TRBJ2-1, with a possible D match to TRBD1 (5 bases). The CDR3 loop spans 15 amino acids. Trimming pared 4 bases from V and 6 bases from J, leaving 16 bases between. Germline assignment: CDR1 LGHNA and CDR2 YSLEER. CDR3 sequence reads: CASSLELTAVNEQFF. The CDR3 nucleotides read TGCGCCAGCAGCCTTGAACTGACAGCCGTCAATGAGCAGTTCTTC.

CDR3 amino acids: CATSGGQVGDTEAFF. CDR3 nucleotide sequence: TGTGCCACCAGTGGGGGACAGGTGGGGGACACTGAAGCTTTCTTT. The V gene is TRBV24-1, the J gene TRBJ1-1, with 8 nucleotides matching TRBD1. The CDR3 has 15 residues. CDR1 and CDR2 from the germline V gene are KGHDR and SFDVKD. Trimming at V came to 5 bases and at J to 3 bases, leaving 7 bases not matched to a gene.

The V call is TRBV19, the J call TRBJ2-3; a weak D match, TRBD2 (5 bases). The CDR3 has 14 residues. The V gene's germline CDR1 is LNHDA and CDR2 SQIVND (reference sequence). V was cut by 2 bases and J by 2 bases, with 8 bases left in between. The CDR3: CASSILANTDTQYF. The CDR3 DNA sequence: TGTGCCAGTAGTATACTAGCCAACACAGATACGCAGTATTTT.

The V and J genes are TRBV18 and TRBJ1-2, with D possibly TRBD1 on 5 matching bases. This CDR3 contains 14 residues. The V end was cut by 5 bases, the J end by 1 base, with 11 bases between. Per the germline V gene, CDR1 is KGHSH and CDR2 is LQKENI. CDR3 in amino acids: CASSWRGVNYGYTF. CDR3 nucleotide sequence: TGTGCCAGCTCATGGCGGGGGGTTAACTATGGCTACACCTTC.

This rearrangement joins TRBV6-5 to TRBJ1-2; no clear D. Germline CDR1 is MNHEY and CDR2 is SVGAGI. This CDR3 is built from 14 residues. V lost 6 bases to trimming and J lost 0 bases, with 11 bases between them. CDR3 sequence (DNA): TGTGCCAGCAGCGTGGACGGGACTAACTATGGCTACACCTTC. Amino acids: CASSVDGTNYGYTF.

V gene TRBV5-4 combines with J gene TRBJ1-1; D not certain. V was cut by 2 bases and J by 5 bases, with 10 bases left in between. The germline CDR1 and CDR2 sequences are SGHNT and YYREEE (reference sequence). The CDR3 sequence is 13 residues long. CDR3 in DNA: TGTGCCAGCAGCTTCGTTCTCAGGACTGAAGCTTTCTTT. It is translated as CASSFVLRTEAFF.

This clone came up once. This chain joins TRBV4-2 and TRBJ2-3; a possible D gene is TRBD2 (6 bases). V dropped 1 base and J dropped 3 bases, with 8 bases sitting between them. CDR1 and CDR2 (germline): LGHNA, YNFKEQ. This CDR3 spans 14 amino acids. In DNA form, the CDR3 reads TGTGCCAGCAGCCAAGGGCTAGCGACAGATACGCAGTATTTT. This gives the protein CASSQGLATDTQYF.

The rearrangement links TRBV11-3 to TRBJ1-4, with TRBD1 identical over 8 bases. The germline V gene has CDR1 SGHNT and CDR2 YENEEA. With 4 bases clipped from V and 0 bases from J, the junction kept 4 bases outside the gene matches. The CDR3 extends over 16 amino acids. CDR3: CASSSDRAATNEKLFF. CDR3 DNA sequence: TGTGCCAGCAGCTCGGACAGGGCAGCAACTAATGAAAAACTGTTTTTT.

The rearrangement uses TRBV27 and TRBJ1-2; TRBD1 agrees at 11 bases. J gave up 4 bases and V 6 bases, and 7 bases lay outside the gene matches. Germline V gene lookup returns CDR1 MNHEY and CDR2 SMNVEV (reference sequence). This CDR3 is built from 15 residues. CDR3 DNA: TGTGCCAGCAGACCAGGGACAGGGGGGTTCTATGGCTACACCTTC. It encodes CASRPGTGGFYGYTF.

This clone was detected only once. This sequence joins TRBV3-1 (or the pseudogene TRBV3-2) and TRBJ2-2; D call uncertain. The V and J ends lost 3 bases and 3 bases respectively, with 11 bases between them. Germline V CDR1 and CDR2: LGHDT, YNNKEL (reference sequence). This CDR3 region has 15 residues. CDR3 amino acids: CASSQVRLYTGELFF. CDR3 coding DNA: TGTGCCAGCAGCCAGGTTCGACTGTACACCGGGGAGCTGTTTTTT.

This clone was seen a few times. The CDR3 nucleotides read TGTGCCAGCAGCTCCGGGGTGGTAATGAACACTGAAGCTTTCTTT. It codes for CASSSGVVMNTEAFF. V usage is TRBV5-4 and J usage is TRBJ1-1; D is unclear. Germline-derived CDR1 and CDR2 are SGHNT and YYREEE (reference sequence). V lost 3 bases, J lost 0 bases, and 12 bases lay in between. There are 15 residues in the CDR3.

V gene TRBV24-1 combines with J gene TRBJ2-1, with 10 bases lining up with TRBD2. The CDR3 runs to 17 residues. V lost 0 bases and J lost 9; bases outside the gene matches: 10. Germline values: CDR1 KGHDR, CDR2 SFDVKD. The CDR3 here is CATSDLRSTSGNFEQFF. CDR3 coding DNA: TGTGCCACCAGTGATTTGCGATCAACTAGCGGGAATTTTGAGCAGTTCTTC.

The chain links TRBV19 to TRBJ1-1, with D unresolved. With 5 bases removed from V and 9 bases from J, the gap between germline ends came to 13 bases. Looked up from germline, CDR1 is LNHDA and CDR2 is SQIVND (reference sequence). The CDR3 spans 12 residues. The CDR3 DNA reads TGTGCCAGTAGTTTTGTGGCGGATAAAGCTTTCTTT. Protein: CASSFVADKAFF.

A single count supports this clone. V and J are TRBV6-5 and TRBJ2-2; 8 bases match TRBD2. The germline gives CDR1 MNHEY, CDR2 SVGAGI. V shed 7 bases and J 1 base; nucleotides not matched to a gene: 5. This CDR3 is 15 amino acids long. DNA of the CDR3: TGTGCCAGCAAGATACTAGCGGAGAACACCGGGGAGCTGTTTTTT. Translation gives CASKILAENTGELFF.

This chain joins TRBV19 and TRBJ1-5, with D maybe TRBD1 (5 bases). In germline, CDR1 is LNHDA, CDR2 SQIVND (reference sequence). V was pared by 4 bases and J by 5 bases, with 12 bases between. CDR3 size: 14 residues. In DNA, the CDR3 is TGTGCCAGTAGTACTGGGCAGGGCTATCAGCCCCAGCATTTT. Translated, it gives CASSTGQGYQPQHF.

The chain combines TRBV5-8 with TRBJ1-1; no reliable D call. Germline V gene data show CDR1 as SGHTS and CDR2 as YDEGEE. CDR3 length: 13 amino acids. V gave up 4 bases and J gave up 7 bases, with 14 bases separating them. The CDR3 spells CASSSGGSGEAFF. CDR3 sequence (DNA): TGTGCCAGCAGCAGCGGAGGGTCAGGTGAAGCTTTCTTT.

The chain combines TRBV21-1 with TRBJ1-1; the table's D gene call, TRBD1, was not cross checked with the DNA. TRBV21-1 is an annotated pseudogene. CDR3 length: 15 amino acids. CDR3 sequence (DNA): TGTGCCAGCAGCAAAGGGTGGGGGCCCTCCGGGGAAGCTTTCTTT. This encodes CASSKGWGPSGEAFF.

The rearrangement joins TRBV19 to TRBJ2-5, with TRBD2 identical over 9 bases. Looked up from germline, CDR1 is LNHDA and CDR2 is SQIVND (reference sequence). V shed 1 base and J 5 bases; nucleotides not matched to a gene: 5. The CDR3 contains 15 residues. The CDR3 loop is CASSIGGRAGETQYF. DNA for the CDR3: TGTGCCAGTAGTATAGGCGGGAGGGCCGGGGAGACCCAGTACTTC.

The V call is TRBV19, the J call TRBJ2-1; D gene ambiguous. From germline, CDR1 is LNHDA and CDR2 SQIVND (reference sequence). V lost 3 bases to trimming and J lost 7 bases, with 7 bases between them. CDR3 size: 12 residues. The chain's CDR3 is CASSITENEQFF. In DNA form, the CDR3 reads TGTGCCAGTAGTATTACAGAGAATGAGCAGTTCTTC.

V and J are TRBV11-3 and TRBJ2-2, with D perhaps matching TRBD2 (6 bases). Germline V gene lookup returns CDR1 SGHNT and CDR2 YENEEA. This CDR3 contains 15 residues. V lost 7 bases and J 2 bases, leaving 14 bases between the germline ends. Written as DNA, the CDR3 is TGTGCCAGCATCCCAGGGCGGGGAAACACCGGGGAGCTGTTTTTT. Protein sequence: CASIPGRGNTGELFF.

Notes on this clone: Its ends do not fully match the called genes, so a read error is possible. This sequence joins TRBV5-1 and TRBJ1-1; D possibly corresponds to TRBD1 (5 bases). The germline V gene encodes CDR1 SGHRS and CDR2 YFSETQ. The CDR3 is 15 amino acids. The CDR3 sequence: CASSYDMTANTEAFF. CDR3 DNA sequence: TGTGCCAGCAGCTACGACATGACAGCGAACACTGAAGCTTTCTTT. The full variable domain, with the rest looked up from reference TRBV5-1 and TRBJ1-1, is KAGVTQTPRYLIKTRGQQVTLSCSPISGHRSVSWYQQTPGQGLQFLFEYFSETQRNKGNFPGRFSGRQFSNSRSEMNVSTLELGDSALYLCASSYDMTANTEAFFGQGTRLTVV.

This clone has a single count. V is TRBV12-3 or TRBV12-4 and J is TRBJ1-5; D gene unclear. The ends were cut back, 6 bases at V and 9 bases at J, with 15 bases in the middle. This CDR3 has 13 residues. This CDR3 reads CASSLKGGGPQHF. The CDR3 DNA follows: TGTGCCAGCAGCCTCAAGGGTGGAGGGCCCCAGCATTTT.